The entry that follows covers one TCR beta chain sequence. Its cognate antigen is unknown. Germline CDR1 MNHEY, CDR2 SMNVEV (reference sequence). The CDR3 length is 12 residues. Deletions cut 8 bases from V and 2 bases from J, with 7 bases between. Here immunoSEQ multiplex PCR was the method, and the copy in TCRdb shows in-frame clones only, minus some. The data contain 95,000 to 150,000 clones, 75% to 90% of them singletons. These data originate in a study of T cell responses to AZD1222 COVID-19 vaccine. Study observations and caveats: Repertoire sampling happened only post peak T cell response. Among the donors, most were white British and more were female, and clonal diversity was possibly underestimated. With two AZD1222 doses given, Spike-specific TCR breadth and depth both rose.

This sequence joins TRBV27 and TRBJ1-5, with D possibly TRBD1 on 5 matching bases. The sequences come from peripheral blood, collected on day 0 of MenACWY control vaccination. The sequence was collected from an adult in good health. Here the CDR3 reads CASRGGNQPQHF. CDR3 bases: TGTGCCAGCCGGGGGGGCAATCAGCCCCAGCATTTT.